The 7 T cell receptor beta chains in this list originate from one sample, sequenced in a study of cytomegalovirus exposure and HLA in healthy donors. Primers: 60 Vbeta forward and 13 Jbeta reverse. The protocol was immunoSEQ multiplex PCR, while the TCRdb copy is restricted to in-frame clones and leaves out a portion. The sample lists 200,000 to 250,000 clones; about 75% were seen once. The material sequenced was PBMCs. These receptors were taken from a man aged 18-30 years in good health and CMV-seronegative.

The rearrangement links TRBV28 to TRBJ1-2; 8 nucleotides line up with TRBD1. Per the germline V gene, CDR1 is MDHEN and CDR2 is SYDVKM. This CDR3 spans 15 amino acids. Trimming cost V 3 bases and J 4 bases; bases outside gene matches: 7. CDR3 in DNA: TGTGCCAGCAGTTTGGGCGCAGGGGGCCGCTATGGCTACACCTTC. It yields the protein CASSLGAGGRYGYTF.

The chain combines TRBV5-1 with TRBJ2-7; the D is unclear. V lost 3 bases to trimming and J lost 0 bases, with 13 bases between them. The CDR3 consists of 15 residues. Looked up from germline, CDR1 is SGHRS and CDR2 is YFSETQ. CDR3 sequence reads: CASSWAGQSSYEQYF. The CDR3, as DNA: TGCGCCAGCAGCTGGGCAGGTCAGAGCTCCTACGAGCAGTACTTC.

Only a few counts were recorded for this clone. V gene TRBV14 combines with J gene TRBJ2-3, with 9 positions matching TRBD2. Germline trimming cut 7 bases from V and 0 bases from J; bases unmatched to any gene: 5. Germline CDR1 SGHDN, CDR2 FVKESK. This CDR3 spans 15 amino acids. The CDR3 loop is CASTSGASSTDTQYF. DNA of the CDR3: TGTGCCAGCACTAGCGGGGCTTCTAGCACAGATACGCAGTATTTT.

This clone has a handful of counts. V usage is TRBV7-8 and J usage is TRBJ1-1; the D gene is possibly TRBD1 (5 bases). The CDR3 length is 14 residues. V was pared by 2 bases and J by 2 bases, with 9 bases between. Germline V gene data show CDR1 as SGHVS and CDR2 as FQNEAQ. In DNA, the CDR3 is TGTGCCAGCAGCTTATGGGGGGATAACACTGAAGCTTTCTTT. Translating gives CASSLWGDNTEAFF.

The CDR3 is CASSFGTPRDSRIYEQYF. The CDR3 bases are TGTGCCAGCAGCTTTGGAACCCCCCGGGACAGCAGGATCTACGAGCAGTACTTC. This rearrangement joins TRBV11-3 to TRBJ2-7, with 7 bases matching TRBD1. The length of the CDR3 is 18 residues. The V gene's germline CDR1 is SGHNT and CDR2 YENEEA. With V trimmed by 3 bases and J by 3 bases, 17 bases remained unmatched.

The rearrangement joins TRBV25-1 to TRBJ2-1; TRBD2 agrees at 8 bases. V shed 2 bases and J 0 bases; nucleotides not matched to a gene: 3. Per germline, CDR1 MGHDK and CDR2 SYGVNS. The CDR3 extends over 16 amino acids. The CDR3 DNA reads TGTGCCAGCAGTGAACCCAGCGGGAGCTCCTACAATGAGCAGTTCTTC. Residues: CASSEPSGSSYNEQFF.

The chain employs TRBV5-1 and TRBJ2-1; 9 positions agree with TRBD2. The CDR3 consists of 16 residues. Germline V gene data show CDR1 as SGHRS and CDR2 as YFSETQ. V lost 4 bases, J lost 2 bases, and 7 bases stayed unmatched. The CDR3 reads CASSGAGGLTYNEQFF. The CDR3 DNA is TGCGCCAGCAGCGGAGCGGGAGGACTGACCTACAATGAGCAGTTCTTC.